Following are 5 T cell receptor beta chains from one sample sequenced in a study. One entry per CDR3 protein, called by TCRdb with MiXCR from the RT-PCR reads. The table records hundreds of thousands of distinct CDR3 sequences, over 12% of them present only once. The material sequenced was memory CD4+ T cells from blood. These receptors came from a female donor in good health, serving as a healthy control.

This clonotype came up many times. V gene TRBV6-2 or TRBV6-3 combines with J gene TRBJ1-5; D is ambiguous. The CDR3 is 14 residues long. V gave up 0 bases and J gave up 7 bases, with 10 bases separating them. Germline loops: CDR1 MNHEY, CDR2 SVGEGT. The CDR3 nucleotides are TGTGCCAGCAGTTACTCGAGTAGAGAACAGCCCCAGCATTTT. Protein sequence: CASSYSSREQPQHF.

This clonotype was observed a handful of times. The rearrangement links TRBV3-1 to TRBJ1-5, with 8 bases fitting TRBD1. Germline V CDR1 and CDR2: LGHDT, YNNKEL (reference sequence). Trimming at V came to 3 bases and at J to 9 bases, leaving 4 bases not matched to a gene. The CDR3 runs 13 residues. The CDR3 region is CASSQTGEGPQHF. In DNA form, the CDR3 reads TGTGCCAGCAGCCAGACAGGGGAAGGGCCCCAGCATTTT.

This clonotype has more than one count but fewer than ten. The gene calls are TRBV20-1 and TRBJ1-5, with D possibly being TRBD1 (6 bases). V lost 3 bases to trimming and J lost 4 bases, with 16 bases between them. Looked up from germline, CDR1 is DFQATT and CDR2 is SNEGSKA (reference sequence). This CDR3 region has 15 residues. The CDR3 DNA reads as TGCAGTGCTAGCGAAAACAGGGTCCGGAATCAGCCCCAGCATTTT. This encodes CSASENRVRNQPQHF.

V is TRBV5-5 and J is TRBJ1-4; D remains unclear. Germline V CDR1 and CDR2: SGHKS, YYEKEE (reference sequence). The CDR3 has 13 amino acids. With 2 bases removed from V and 4 bases from J, the gap between germline ends came to 6 bases. In DNA form, the CDR3 reads TGTGCCAGCAGCTTCTTCGGTAATGAAAAACTGTTTTTT. It codes for CASSFFGNEKLFF.

Ten or more counts support this clonotype. The V and J genes are TRBV10-3 and TRBJ2-2, with D possibly being TRBD1 or TRBD2 (5 bases each). The CDR3 runs to 14 residues. Germline V gene sequence: CDR1 ENHRY, CDR2 SYGVKD. Trimming removed 0 bases from V and 10 bases from J, with 12 bases in between. The CDR3 here is CAISESGTTPELFF. The DNA of the CDR3 is TGTGCCATCAGTGAGTCCGGGACGACTCCGGAGCTGTTTTTT.